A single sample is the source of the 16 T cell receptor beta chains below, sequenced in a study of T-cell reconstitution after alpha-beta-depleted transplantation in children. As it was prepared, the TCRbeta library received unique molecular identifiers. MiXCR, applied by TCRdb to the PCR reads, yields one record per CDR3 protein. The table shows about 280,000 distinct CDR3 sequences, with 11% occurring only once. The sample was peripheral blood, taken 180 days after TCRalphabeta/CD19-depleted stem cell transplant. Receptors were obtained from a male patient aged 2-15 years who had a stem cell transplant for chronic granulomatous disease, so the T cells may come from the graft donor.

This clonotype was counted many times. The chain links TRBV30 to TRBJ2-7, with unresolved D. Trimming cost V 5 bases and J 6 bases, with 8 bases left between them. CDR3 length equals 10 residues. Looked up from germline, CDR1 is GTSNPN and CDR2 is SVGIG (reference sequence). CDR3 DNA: TGTGCCTGGGGCCGTTTCGAGCAGTACTTC. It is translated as CAWGRFEQYF.

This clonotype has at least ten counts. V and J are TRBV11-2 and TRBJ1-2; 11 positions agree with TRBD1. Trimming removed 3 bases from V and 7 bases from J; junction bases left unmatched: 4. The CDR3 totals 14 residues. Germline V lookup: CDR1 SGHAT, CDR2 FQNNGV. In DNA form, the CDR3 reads TGTGCCAGCAGCTTTGGACAGGGGGCGCGTGGCTACACCTTC. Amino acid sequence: CASSFGQGARGYTF.

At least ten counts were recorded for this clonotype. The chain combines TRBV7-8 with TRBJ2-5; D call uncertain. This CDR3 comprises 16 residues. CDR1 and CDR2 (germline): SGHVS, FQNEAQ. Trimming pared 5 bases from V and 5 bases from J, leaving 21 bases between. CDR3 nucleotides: TGTGCCAGCAGCCCGCGACTGGGCTCAAATGGGGAGACCCAGTACTTC. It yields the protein CASSPRLGSNGETQYF.

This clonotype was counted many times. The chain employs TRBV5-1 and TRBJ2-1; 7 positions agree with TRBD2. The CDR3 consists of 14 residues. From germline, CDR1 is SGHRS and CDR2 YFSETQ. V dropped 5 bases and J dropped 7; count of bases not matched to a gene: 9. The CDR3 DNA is TGCGCCAGCAGTTGGAGGGAGGGGAAGAATGAGCAGTTCTTC. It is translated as CASSWREGKNEQFF.

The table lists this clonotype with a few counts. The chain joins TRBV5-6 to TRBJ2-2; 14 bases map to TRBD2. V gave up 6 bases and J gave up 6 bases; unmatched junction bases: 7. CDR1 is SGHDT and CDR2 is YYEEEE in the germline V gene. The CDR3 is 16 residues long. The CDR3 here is CASKRLAGGPAGELFF. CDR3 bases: TGTGCCAGCAAACGACTAGCGGGAGGGCCGGCCGGGGAGCTGTTTTTT.

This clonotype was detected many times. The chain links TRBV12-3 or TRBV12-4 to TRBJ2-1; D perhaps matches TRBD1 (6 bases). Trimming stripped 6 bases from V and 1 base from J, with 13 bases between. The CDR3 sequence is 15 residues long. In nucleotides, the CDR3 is TGTGCCAGCAGATCGGACAGTGCTTCCTACAATGAGCAGTTCTTC. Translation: CASRSDSASYNEQFF.

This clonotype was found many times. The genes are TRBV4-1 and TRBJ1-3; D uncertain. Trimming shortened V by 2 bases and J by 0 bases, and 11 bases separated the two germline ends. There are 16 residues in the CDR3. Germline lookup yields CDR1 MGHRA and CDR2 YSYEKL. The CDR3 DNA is TGCGCCAGCAGCCAATTTTTGAGTGCCTCTGGAAACACCATATATTTT. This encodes CASSQFLSASGNTIYF.

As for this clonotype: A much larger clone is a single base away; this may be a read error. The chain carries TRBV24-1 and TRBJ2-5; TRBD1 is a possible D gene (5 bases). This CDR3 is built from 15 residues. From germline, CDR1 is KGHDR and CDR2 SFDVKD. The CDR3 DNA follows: TGTGTCACCAGTGATCACAGGACGGTTCAAGAGACCCAGTACTTC. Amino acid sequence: CVTSDHRTVQETQYF.

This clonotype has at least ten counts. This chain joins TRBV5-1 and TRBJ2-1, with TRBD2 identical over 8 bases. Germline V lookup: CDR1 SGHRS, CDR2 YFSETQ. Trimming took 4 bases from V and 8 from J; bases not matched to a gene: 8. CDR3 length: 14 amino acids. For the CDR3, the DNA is TGCGCCAGCAGCACGGGGGGGGCTTGGGATGAGCAGTTCTTC. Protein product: CASSTGGAWDEQFF.

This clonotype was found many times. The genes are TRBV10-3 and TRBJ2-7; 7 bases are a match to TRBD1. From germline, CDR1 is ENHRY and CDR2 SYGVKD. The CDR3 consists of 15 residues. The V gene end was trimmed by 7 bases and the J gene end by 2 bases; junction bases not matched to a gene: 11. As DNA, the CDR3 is TGTGCCATCAACCGACAGGGCTCCCCTACCTACGAGCAGTACTTC. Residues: CAINRQGSPTYEQYF.

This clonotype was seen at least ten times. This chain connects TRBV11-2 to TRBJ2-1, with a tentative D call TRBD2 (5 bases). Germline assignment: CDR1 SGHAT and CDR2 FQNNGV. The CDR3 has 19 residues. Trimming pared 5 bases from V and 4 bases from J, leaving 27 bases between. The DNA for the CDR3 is TGTGCCAGCAGCCGCGGCCCGCGAGCGGTAGTCGGGGTTTACAATGAGCAGTTCTTC. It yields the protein CASSRGPRAVVGVYNEQFF.

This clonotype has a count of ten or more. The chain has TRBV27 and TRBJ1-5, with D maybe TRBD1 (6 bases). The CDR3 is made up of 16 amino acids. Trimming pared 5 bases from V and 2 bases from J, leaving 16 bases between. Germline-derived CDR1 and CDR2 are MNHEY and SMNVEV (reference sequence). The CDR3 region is CASSPRGGRGNQPQHF. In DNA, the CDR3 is TGTGCCAGCAGTCCGCGCGGGGGGCGAGGCAATCAGCCCCAGCATTTT.

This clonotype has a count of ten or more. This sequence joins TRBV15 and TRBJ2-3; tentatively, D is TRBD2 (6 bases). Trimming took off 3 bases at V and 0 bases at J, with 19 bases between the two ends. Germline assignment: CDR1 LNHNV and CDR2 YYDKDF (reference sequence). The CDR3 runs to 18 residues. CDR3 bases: TGTGCCACCAGCAGGACCCGAGAGAGCGGGCCCAGCACAGATACGCAGTATTTT. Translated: CATSRTRESGPSTDTQYF.

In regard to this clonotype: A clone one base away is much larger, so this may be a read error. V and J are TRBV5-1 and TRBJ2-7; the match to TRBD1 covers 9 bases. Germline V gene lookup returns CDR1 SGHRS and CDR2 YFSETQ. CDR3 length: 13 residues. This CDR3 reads CASSWGQGGEQHF. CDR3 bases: TGCGCCAGCAGCTGGGGACAGGGAGGCGAGCAGCACTTC.

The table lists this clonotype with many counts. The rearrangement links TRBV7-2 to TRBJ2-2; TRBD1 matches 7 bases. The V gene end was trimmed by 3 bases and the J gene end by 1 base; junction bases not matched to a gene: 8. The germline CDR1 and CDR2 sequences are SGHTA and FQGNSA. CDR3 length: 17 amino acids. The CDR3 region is CASSFPGGTMNTGELFF. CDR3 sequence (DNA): TGTGCCAGCAGCTTCCCAGGGGGTACGATGAACACCGGGGAGCTGTTTTTT. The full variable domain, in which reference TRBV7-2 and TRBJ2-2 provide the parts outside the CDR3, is GAGVSQSPSNKVTEKGKDVELRCDPISGHTALYWYRQSLGQGLEFLIYFQGNSAPDKSGLPSDRFSAERTGGSVSTLTIQRTQQEDSAVYLCASSFPGGTMNTGELFFGEGSRLTVL.

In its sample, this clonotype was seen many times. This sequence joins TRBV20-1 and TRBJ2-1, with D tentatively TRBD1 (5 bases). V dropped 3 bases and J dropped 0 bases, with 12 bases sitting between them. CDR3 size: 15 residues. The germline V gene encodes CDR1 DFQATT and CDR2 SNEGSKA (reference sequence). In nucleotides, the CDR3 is TGCAGTGCTAGCGAAGACAGCTACTCCTACAATGAGCAGTTCTTC. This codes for CSASEDSYSYNEQFF.